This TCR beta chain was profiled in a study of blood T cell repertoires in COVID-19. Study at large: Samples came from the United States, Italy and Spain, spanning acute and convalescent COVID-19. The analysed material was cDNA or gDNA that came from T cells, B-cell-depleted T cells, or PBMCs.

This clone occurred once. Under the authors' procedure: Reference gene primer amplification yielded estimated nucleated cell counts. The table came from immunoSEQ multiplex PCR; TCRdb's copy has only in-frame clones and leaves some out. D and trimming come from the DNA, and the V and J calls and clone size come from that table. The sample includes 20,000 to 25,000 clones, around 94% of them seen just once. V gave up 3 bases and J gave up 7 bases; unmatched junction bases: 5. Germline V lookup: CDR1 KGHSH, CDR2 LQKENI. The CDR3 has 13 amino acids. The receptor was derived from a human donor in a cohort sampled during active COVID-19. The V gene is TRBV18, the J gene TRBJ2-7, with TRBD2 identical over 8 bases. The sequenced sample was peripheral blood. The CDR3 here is CASSPLERGEQYF. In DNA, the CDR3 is TGTGCCAGCTCACCCCTCGAGCGGGGGGAGCAGTACTTC. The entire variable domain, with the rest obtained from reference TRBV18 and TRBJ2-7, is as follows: NAGVMQNPRHLVRRRGQEARLRCSPMKGHSHVYWYRQLPEEGLKFMVYLQKENIIDESGMPKERFSAEFPKEGPSILRIQQVVRGDSAAYFCASSPLERGEQYFGPGTRLTVT.